The rows below give T cell receptor beta chains drawn from one sample of a study of blood T cell repertoires in COVID-19. TCRdb keeps only in-frame clones here, not all; method: immunoSEQ multiplex PCR. The repertoire holds about 480,000 clones, with 88% as singletons. Sequencing used peripheral blood. All receptors derive from a woman between 50 and 59 years old with COVID-19, enrolled during active disease. Both conserved end residues are part of each CDR3. The order of the fields is CDR3 length, V gene, J gene, CDR3 protein.

>14|TRBV21-1|TRBJ1-1
CASSSRDRWTEAFF
>14|TRBV6-2/TRBV6-3|TRBJ2-7
CASSYSGGGEEQYF
>17|TRBV13|TRBJ1-3
CASSFGTSVRTGNTIYF
>14|TRBV2|TRBJ2-2
CASRPEDKTGELFF
>16|TRBV3-1/TRBV3-2|TRBJ2-1
CASSRLDGAEGHEQFF
>14|TRBV27|TRBJ1-1
CASSPGGVSTEAFF
>14|TRBV10-2|TRBJ2-1
CASSEFLPPPEQFF
>16|TRBV2|TRBJ1-2
CASSERVRDRGNGYTF
>16|TRBV15|TRBJ1-3
CATSRDLGNSGNTIYF
>15|TRBV30|TRBJ1-3
CAWSPGSGGANTIYF
>14|TRBV19|TRBJ1-1
CATRPRGSGTEAFF
>14|TRBV6-5|TRBJ1-2
CASRPPGQTYGYTF
>14|TRBV18|TRBJ2-4
CASSPRQGGNIQYF
>15|TRBV6-5|TRBJ2-2
CASHHSGALTGELFF
>14|TRBV10-2|TRBJ1-6
CASSERGFNSPLHF
>12|TRBV3-1/TRBV3-2|TRBJ1-4
CASSHQNEKLFF
>14|TRBV15|TRBJ1-3
CATSRDKGRYTIYF
>15|TRBV5-1|TRBJ2-2
CASSPRGVNTGELFF
>13|TRBV10-3|TRBJ1-2
CAISDGRGLGYTF
>14|TRBV3-1/TRBV3-2|TRBJ1-5
CASGTGQGYQPQHF
>14|TRBV2|TRBJ1-3
CASSGQISGNTIYF
>15|TRBV5-6|TRBJ1-1
CASSLDLGGTTEAFF
>16|TRBV9|TRBJ2-3
CASSGPGTGGTDTQYF
>14|TRBV27|TRBJ1-4
CASSLTGPNEKLFF
>16|TRBV30|TRBJ1-3
CAWSELQGFTGNTIYF
>14|TRBV5-6|TRBJ2-7
CASTLGARDYEQYF
>16|TRBV7-3|TRBJ1-3
CASSLNRRGSGNTIYF
>18|TRBV6-2/TRBV6-3|TRBJ1-1
CASSYAPSSGQINTEAFF
>14|TRBV19|TRBJ2-7
CASSWGEGSYEQYF
>18|TRBV5-1|TRBJ2-3
CASSLVVTSAPSTDTQYF
>13|TRBV29-1|TRBJ1-1
CSGTGTTNTEAFF
>11|TRBV30|TRBJ1-1
CAWTDWTEAFF
>15|TRBV5-6|TRBJ1-5
CASSPGQGLEGPQHF
>14|TRBV12-5|TRBJ1-5
CASGRTGRDQPQHF
>16|TRBV19|TRBJ2-1
CASSISLAGGRREQFF
>17|TRBV4-1|TRBJ2-3
CASSQWLGGVATDTQYF
>15|TRBV18|TRBJ2-1
CASGPGGASRNEQFF
>14|TRBV5-4|TRBJ2-7
CASSTQGSSYEQYF
>15|TRBV2|TRBJ1-6
CASRETGEYNSPLHF
>18|TRBV11-2|TRBJ2-3
CASSLDSWDRVTTDTQYF
>16|TRBV18|TRBJ1-2
CASSPRGQAANYGYTF
>12|TRBV5-4|TRBJ2-3
CASGPRADTQYF
>16|TRBV5-1|TRBJ2-5
CASSPRTSGGQETQYF
>14|TRBV18|TRBJ1-2
CASSLEEGNSGYTF
>14|TRBV2|TRBJ1-2
CASSEWLSTYGYTF